A single sample is the source of the 13 T cell receptor beta chains below, sequenced in a study of blood T cell repertoires in COVID-19. The table came from immunoSEQ multiplex PCR; TCRdb's copy has only in-frame clones and leaves some out. This repertoire shows over 100,000 clones, around 90% found once; its top ten account for approximately 2%. The specimen was peripheral blood. These receptors were taken from a man aged 45-65 years with active COVID-19.

This clone was recorded once. The chain is built from TRBV7-3 and TRBJ2-3; D possibly corresponds to TRBD1 (5 bases). Germline V CDR1 and CDR2: SGHTA, FQGTGA. V lost 5 bases and J lost 2, with 14 bases in between. The CDR3 totals 15 residues. In DNA, the CDR3 is TGTGCCAGCAGCCCACTGGGGCAGGCCACAGATACGCAGTATTTT. It is translated as CASSPLGQATDTQYF.

CDR3 nucleotides: TGTGCCAGCAGCCTCTTACCGGGAGGGTACCAAGAGACCCAGTACTTC. This gives the protein CASSLLPGGYQETQYF. The chain uses TRBV7-2 and TRBJ2-5; 8 bases are a match to TRBD2. The CDR3 is 16 residues long. The V gene end was trimmed by 5 bases and the J gene end by 0 bases; junction bases not matched to a gene: 8. Germline values: CDR1 SGHTA, CDR2 FQGNSA.

The gene calls are TRBV7-9 and TRBJ2-4; tentatively, D is TRBD2 (5 bases). Germline-derived CDR1 and CDR2 are SEHNR and FQNEAQ (reference sequence). With 2 bases removed from V and 4 bases from J, the gap between germline ends came to 9 bases. The CDR3 has 14 residues. The CDR3 DNA follows: TGTGCCAGCAGCTTATTACGGGAAAAAAACATTCAGTACTTC. This codes for CASSLLREKNIQYF.

V and J are TRBV7-2 and TRBJ1-6; D is unclear. Trimming shortened V by 2 bases and J by 11 bases, and 10 bases separated the two germline ends. Germline lookup yields CDR1 SGHTA and CDR2 FQGNSA. The CDR3 length is 13 residues. The CDR3 reads CASSLNSSPPLHF. The CDR3 nucleotides are TGTGCCAGCAGCTTAAACAGTAGTCCACCCCTCCACTTT. Complete variable domain (other parts from reference TRBV7-2 and TRBJ1-6): GAGVSQSPSNKVTEKGKDVELRCDPISGHTALYWYRQSLGQGLEFLIYFQGNSAPDKSGLPSDRFSAERTGGSVSTLTIQRTQQEDSAVYLCASSLNSSPPLHFGNGTRLTVT.

The chain joins TRBV4-1 to TRBJ1-5; 7 bases line up with TRBD1. The V segment lost 2 bases and the J segment 6 bases; nucleotides outside the gene matches: 7. Germline V CDR1 and CDR2: MGHRA, YSYEKL. There are 15 residues in the CDR3. As DNA, the CDR3 is TGCGCCAGCAGCCAAACCGACAGGGCAGGTCAGCCCCAGCATTTT. It is translated as CASSQTDRAGQPQHF.

The chain combines TRBV5-6 with TRBJ2-4, with D perhaps TRBD1 (6 bases). The CDR3 is 17 residues long. V lost 0 bases and J 3 bases, leaving 16 bases between the germline ends. Per the germline V gene, CDR1 is SGHDT and CDR2 is YYEEEE. The CDR3 DNA is TGTGCCAGCAGCTTGGGTCGAGTAGGGGGAAGCAAAAACATTCAGTACTTC. This gives the protein CASSLGRVGGSKNIQYF.

This clone has only a few counts. This sample includes further DNA sequences coding for the same CDR3. V is TRBV9 and J is TRBJ2-6; 7 positions agree with TRBD1. The CDR3 spans 15 residues. Trimming at V came to 0 bases and at J to 5 bases, leaving 2 bases not matched to a gene. The germline gives CDR1 SGDLS, CDR2 YYNGEE. The CDR3 sequence is CASSVGQGRANVLTF. CDR3 sequence (DNA): TGTGCCAGCAGCGTAGGACAGGGAAGGGCCAACGTCCTGACTTTC. The entire variable domain, with the rest obtained from reference TRBV9 and TRBJ2-6, is as follows: DSGVTQTPKHLITATGQRVTLRCSPRSGDLSVYWYQQSLDQGLQFLIQYYNGEERAKGNILERFSAQQFPDLHSELNLSSLELGDSALYFCASSVGQGRANVLTFGAGSRLTVL.

This rearrangement joins TRBV6-1 to TRBJ2-3, with 11 bases matching TRBD2. The CDR3 is 16 amino acids. Germline CDR1 and CDR2: MNHNS and SASEGT. Trimming at V came to 1 base and at J to 4 bases, leaving 4 bases not matched to a gene. CDR3 residues: CASSEDGTSGSDTQYF. The DNA of the CDR3 is TGTGCCAGCAGTGAAGATGGGACTAGCGGATCAGATACGCAGTATTTT.

The rearrangement joins TRBV4-3 to TRBJ2-7; 8 bases are shared with TRBD1. Germline values: CDR1 LGHNA, CDR2 YSLEER. This CDR3 is 16 amino acids long. V shed 0 bases, J shed 7 bases, and the junction held 11 bases outside the gene matches. The chain's CDR3 is CASSQDLTGGRVEQYF. Written as DNA, the CDR3 is TGCGCCAGCAGCCAAGATTTAACAGGGGGAAGGGTGGAGCAGTACTTC.

The chain joins TRBV6-5 to TRBJ1-5; D is perhaps TRBD1 (6 bases). The CDR3 contains 13 residues. CDR1 is MNHEY, CDR2 SVGAGI, per germline. V lost 6 bases and J lost 5, with 11 bases in between. This CDR3 is CASSSDRYQPQHF. DNA for the CDR3: TGTGCCAGCAGCTCGGACAGATATCAGCCCCAGCATTTT.

The rearrangement links TRBV29-1 to TRBJ2-7; 9 nucleotides line up with TRBD1. Germline values: CDR1 SQVTM, CDR2 ANQGSEA. The CDR3 covers 13 residues. V lost 6 bases to trimming and J lost 6 bases; unmatched junction nucleotides: 9. Here the CDR3 reads CSVAYRGLSEQYF. The CDR3 bases are TGCAGCGTAGCTTACAGGGGGCTGAGCGAGCAGTACTTC.

V is TRBV30 and J is TRBJ2-7; D unresolved. Trimming removed 5 bases from V and 5 bases from J, with 16 bases in between. Germline loops: CDR1 GTSNPN, CDR2 SVGIG (reference sequence). The CDR3 extends over 13 amino acids. CDR3 nucleotide sequence: TGTGCCTGGTCCCGCGTCCTAGTTAACGAGCAGTACTTC. Residues: CAWSRVLVNEQYF.

This sequence joins TRBV4-3 and TRBJ2-2; a weak D match, TRBD2 (6 bases). Trimming shortened V by 0 bases and J by 7 bases, and 12 bases separated the two germline ends. The CDR3 runs to 15 residues. Per the germline V gene, CDR1 is LGHNA and CDR2 is YSLEER. The CDR3 protein is CASSQEGGVGGELFF. CDR3 DNA sequence: TGCGCCAGCAGCCAAGAGGGCGGGGTTGGCGGGGAGCTGTTTTTT.